The clone carrying this TCR beta chain was detected ten times or more. What it recognizes is unknown. The data stem from a study of response to subunit inactivated influenza vaccine. General study points: Seasonal influenza vaccination, on each occasion, was suggested by the authors to recruit few new T cells.

TCRdb re-called the RT-PCR reads through MiXCR, storing one row per CDR3 protein. The sample includes 500,000 to 600,000 distinct CDR3 sequences, about 11% of them seen just once. The receptor comes from a man aged 50 or older who received an inactivated influenza vaccine. Sequences were derived from PBMCs from blood, sampled on the day of vaccination.

CDR3 residues: CASSSGTSGYNEQFF. The CDR3 DNA reads TGTGCCAGCAGCTCCGGGACTAGCGGATACAATGAGCAGTTCTTC. The chain has TRBV12-3 or TRBV12-4 and TRBJ2-1; TRBD2 matches at 11 bases. Losses at the gene ends were 6 bases for V and 4 bases for J; bases not matched to a gene: 5. CDR3 length: 15 residues.